This T cell receptor (beta chain) was documented in a study of graft-versus-host responses after intestinal transplantation. Study-level background: All of the recipients had induction that used anti-thymocyte globulin, then tacrolimus and steroids for approximately 3 years.

For this clone: Its antigen remains unknown.

Broader study findings: Marrow from the recipient contained GvH clones, some of which had appeared first in ileum or blood. Early post-transplant HvG declines showed an association with peak circulating GvH clone levels.

The ends were cut back, 10 bases at V and 7 bases at J, with 17 bases in the middle. Germline V CDR1 and CDR2: LNHDA, SQIVND (reference sequence). This CDR3 has 13 amino acids. Some clones are missing from TCRdb's copy, which holds only in-frame ones; the method was immunoSEQ multiplex PCR. In the table there are tens of thousands of clones, more than 80% of which are singletons. Sample: unstimulated CD4+ T cells sorted from spleen or lymph node cells, taken before transplant. The sequence derives from a human donor who was the organ donor for an intestinal transplant. The chain carries TRBV19 and TRBJ2-1, with a possible D match to TRBD1 (6 bases). DNA for the CDR3: TGTGCCACTAGAAGACAGGCTGAAAATGAGCAGTTCTTC. Protein: CATRRQAENEQFF.